These 3 T cell receptor beta chains came from one sample sequenced in a study of CD8 T cells in ankylosing spondylitis. TCRdb ran MiXCR on the 5' RACE reads and lists one entry per CDR3 protein. The sample includes tens of thousands of distinct CDR3 sequences, roughly a sixth of them seen just once. The sequencing input was blood. These TCRs come from a male donor with ankylosing spondylitis or in good health (not recorded which).

This clonotype was detected ten times or more. V and J are TRBV6-2 or TRBV6-3 and TRBJ1-1; the match to TRBD1 covers 8 bases. Germline CDR1 reads MNHEY; CDR2 reads SVGEGT. V lost 6 bases to trimming and J lost 5 bases; unmatched junction nucleotides: 8. CDR3 length equals 14 residues. Here the CDR3 DNA reads TGTGCCAGCAGCCGCGACAGGGGTCAAACTGAAGCTTTCTTT. Amino acid sequence: CASSRDRGQTEAFF.

This clonotype showed up many times. The chain employs TRBV19 and TRBJ2-2, with TRBD2 identical over 8 bases. CDR1 is LNHDA, CDR2 SQIVND, per germline (reference sequence). The CDR3 is 15 residues long. V dropped 7 bases and J dropped 5; count of bases not matched to a gene: 9. The CDR3 region is CASTQRERRTGELFF. Here the CDR3 DNA reads TGTGCCAGTACTCAGCGGGAGAGGCGGACCGGGGAGCTGTTTTTT.

By share, this clonotype counts as medium-sized (0.01 to 0.1%). The rearrangement links TRBV27 to TRBJ1-1; D gene unclear. The V and J ends lost 3 bases and 2 bases respectively, with 7 bases between them. The CDR3 consists of 13 residues. The germline gives CDR1 MNHEY, CDR2 SMNVEV (reference sequence). In DNA form, the CDR3 reads TGTGCCAGCAGTTTCTGGGAAAACACTGAAGCTTTCTTT. It yields the protein CASSFWENTEAFF.